Below are 9 T cell receptor beta chains sequenced from a single sample in a study of OX40 agonist ivuxolimab in advanced cancers. Libraries were made using the immunoSEQ multiplex PCR assay. Drawn from immuneACCESS, this table holds only the in-frame rearrangements with V and J called that TCRdb kept. Clones are partly lost; checked studies trace under half to an unresolved V gene and leave the rest unexplained. The table for this sample lists roughly 30,000 clones; about 90% of them were counted only once. In total, the top ten clones hold around 15% of the sample. The material was CD4+ or CD8+ T cells sorted from blood, obtained in a trial of the OX40 agonist ivuxolimab. All receptors come from an adult with an advanced solid tumor such as melanoma, head and neck, liver or kidney cancer.

The V gene is TRBV9, the J gene TRBJ2-5; TRBD2 is a possible D gene (5 bases). Germline V lookup: CDR1 SGDLS, CDR2 YYNGEE. Trimming shortened V by 0 bases and J by 2 bases, and 14 bases separated the two germline ends. The CDR3 is 16 residues long. DNA for the CDR3: TGTGCCAGCAGCGTAGGGGAGCCCCCGGGGCAAGAGACCCAGTACTTC. This sequence encodes CASSVGEPPGQETQYF. Drawing the rest from reference TRBV9 and TRBJ2-5, the complete variable domain is DSGVTQTPKHLITATGQRVTLRCSPRSGDLSVYWYQQSLDQGLQFLIQYYNGEERAKGNILERFSAQQFPDLHSELNLSSLELGDSALYFCASSVGEPPGQETQYFGPGTRLLVL.

The V call is TRBV25-1, the J call TRBJ2-1, with D unresolved. The length of the CDR3 is 13 residues. Germline V gene data show CDR1 as MGHDK and CDR2 as SYGVNS. V was clipped by 6 bases and J by 10 bases, with 16 bases between them. In DNA, the CDR3 is TGTGCCAGCAGCCCCGTTAGGGCCGGGGAGCAGTTCTTC. Translating it yields CASSPVRAGEQFF.

The rearrangement uses TRBV4-1 and TRBJ2-3; TRBD1 might be the D (6 bases). Trimming took 7 bases from V and 2 from J, leaving 13 bases between them. Per germline, CDR1 MGHRA and CDR2 YSYEKL. The CDR3 runs 14 residues. This chain's CDR3 is CASKTGLLTDTQYF. The CDR3 DNA follows: TGCGCCAGCAAGACAGGTCTTCTCACAGATACGCAGTATTTT.

CDR3 nucleotide sequence: TGTGCCAGCAGCGACCGGGACGGAAGATACGAGCAGTACTTC. Protein product: CASSDRDGRYEQYF. The chain is built from TRBV7-9 and TRBJ2-7; D is tentatively TRBD1 or TRBD2 (5 bases each). V was shortened by 5 bases and J by 4 bases, with 15 bases between the two germline ends. The germline CDR1 and CDR2 sequences are SEHNR and FQNEAQ (reference sequence). The CDR3 is 14 residues long.

J is TRBJ2-3 and V is TRBV6-5; the D is unclear. This CDR3 spans 14 amino acids. Per germline, CDR1 MNHEY and CDR2 SVGAGI. The ends were cut back, 4 bases at V and 1 base at J, with 9 bases in the middle. Here the CDR3 DNA reads TGTGCCAGCAGTTGGGCGCCCGGCACAGATACGCAGTATTTT. This encodes CASSWAPGTDTQYF.

This chain uses TRBV30 with TRBJ2-2, with D uncertain. Trimming stripped 0 bases from V and 5 bases from J, with 10 bases between. The CDR3 has 14 residues. Germline CDR1 and CDR2: GTSNPN and SVGIG (reference sequence). CDR3 in DNA: TGTGCCTGGAGTGTAGAGTTAGGAACCGGGGAGCTGTTTTTT. Amino acid sequence: CAWSVELGTGELFF.

This clone was observed a single time. J is TRBJ2-5 and V is TRBV5-1, with 15 bases aligning to TRBD2. CDR3 length: 19 amino acids. The germline CDR1 and CDR2 sequences are SGHRS and YFSETQ. V gave up 3 bases and J gave up 4 bases; unmatched junction bases: 13. CDR3 nucleotides: TGCGCCAGCAGCTCCCCGGGACTAGCGGGAGGAGGGGCCACAGAGACCCAGTACTTC. As protein: CASSSPGLAGGGATETQYF.

The rearrangement uses TRBV7-9 and TRBJ2-1; 9 bases line up with TRBD2. The V segment lost 1 base and the J segment 7 bases; nucleotides outside the gene matches: 8. Germline CDR1 is SEHNR and CDR2 is FQNEAQ (reference sequence). CDR3 length: 16 residues. CDR3 sequence reads: CASSLDVTSGLNEQFF. CDR3 DNA: TGTGCCAGCAGCTTAGATGTGACTAGCGGATTAAATGAGCAGTTCTTC.

This sequence joins TRBV7-3 and TRBJ2-7; either TRBD1 or TRBD2 may supply D (7 bases each). The CDR3 length is 13 residues. Germline V gives CDR1 SGHTA, CDR2 FQGTGA. Trimming removed 4 bases from V and 4 bases from J, with 11 bases in between. In DNA, the CDR3 is TGTGCCAGCAGCTATCAGGGGGGGTACGAGCAGTACTTC. This encodes CASSYQGGYEQYF.